This TCR beta chain was found in a study of blood T cell repertoires in COVID-19. Overall study: From the United States, Italy and Spain came samples of acute and convalescent COVID-19.

With V trimmed by 5 bases and J by 6 bases, 5 bases remained unmatched. This CDR3 is 14 amino acids long. The germline gives CDR1 SGHVS, CDR2 FQNEAQ. Per the authors' pipeline: How many nucleated cells were present was estimated from reference gene primer amplification. Clones were sequenced by immunoSEQ multiplex PCR, and TCRdb holds only the in-frame ones, with some missing. Clonal size and the V and J genes are those of that table, whereas D and trimming came from the DNA. The sample consists of approximately 140,000 clones, around 82% of them appearing once. Sequencing input: peripheral blood. The rearrangement links TRBV7-8 to TRBJ1-5; 9 nucleotides line up with TRBD1. The TCR comes from a man between 60 and 75 years old with acute or convalescent COVID-19. The CDR3 coding sequence is TGTGCCAGCAGCCCAGGGACAGGGTTTCAGCCCCAGCATTTT. Translation gives CASSPGTGFQPQHF.